This T cell receptor (beta chain) was profiled in a study of Ad26.COV2.S vaccination and SARS-CoV-2 variants. The germline CDR1 and CDR2 sequences are MGHRA and YSYEKL. Germline trimming cut 3 bases from V and 7 bases from J; bases unmatched to any gene: 8. CDR3 length equals 15 residues. The assay was immunoSEQ multiplex PCR, and TCRdb's table has in-frame clones only and misses some. The profile shows under 400,000 clones, about nine tenths of them singletons. The treatment was: approximately 18 received Ad26.COV2.S at low or high dose, single or two shots; 5 received placebo; per-sample allocation not given. Following the first vaccine or placebo injection, samples were taken on day 63. A Boston adult aged 18-55 years was the donor.

The sequencing here drew on peripheral blood, taken in a trial of Ad26.COV2.S vaccine versus placebo. This TCR derives from a person between 18 and 65 years old who received the Ad26.COV2.S COVID-19 vaccine or a placebo. The rearrangement uses TRBV4-1 and TRBJ1-2, with TRBD1 identical over 10 bases. CDR3 loop: CASSHPSWTGGGYTF. The CDR3 DNA follows: TGCGCCAGCAGCCATCCCTCATGGACAGGGGGTGGCTACACCTTC.